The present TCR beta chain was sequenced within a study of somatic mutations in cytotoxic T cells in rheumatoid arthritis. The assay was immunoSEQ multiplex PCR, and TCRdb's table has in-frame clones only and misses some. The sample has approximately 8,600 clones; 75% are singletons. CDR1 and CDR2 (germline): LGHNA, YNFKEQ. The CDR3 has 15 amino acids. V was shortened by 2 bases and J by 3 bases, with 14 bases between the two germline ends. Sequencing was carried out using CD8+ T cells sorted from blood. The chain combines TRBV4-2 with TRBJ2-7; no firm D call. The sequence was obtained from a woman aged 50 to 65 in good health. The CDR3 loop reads CASSQRLDPSYEQYF. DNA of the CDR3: TGTGCCAGCAGCCAAAGACTCGACCCTAGCTACGAGCAGTACTTC.